The 21 T cell receptor beta chains below were found in one sample sequenced in a study of blood T cell repertoires in COVID-19. Sequencing used immunoSEQ multiplex PCR; TCRdb keeps in-frame clones, though not all of them. The data contain about 41,000 clones, 65% to 85% of them seen just once; the ten biggest clones take up under 55%. The material sequenced was peripheral blood. The source is a woman aged 80 or older with active or convalescent COVID-19.

The J gene is TRBJ1-4, the V gene TRBV28; 11 nucleotides agree with TRBD1. The V segment lost 5 bases and the J segment 8 bases; nucleotides outside the gene matches: 7. Germline loops: CDR1 MDHEN, CDR2 SYDVKM. CDR3 length: 15 residues. CDR3 in DNA: TGTGCCAGCAGTCCAAGGACAGGGGGCAGGGAAAAACTGTTTTTT. It encodes CASSPRTGGREKLFF. Full variable domain (outside the CDR3, taken from reference TRBV28 and TRBJ1-4): DVKVTQSSRYLVKRTGEKVFLECVQDMDHENMFWYRQDPGLGLRLIYFSYDVKMKEKGDIPEGYSVSREKKERFSLILESASTNQTSMYLCASSPRTGGREKLFFGSGTQLSVL.

The V and J genes are TRBV15 and TRBJ2-7; the match to TRBD1 covers 7 bases. This CDR3 is 16 amino acids long. After removal of 2 bases from V and 0 bases from J, the junction contained 7 bases not matched to a gene. Germline V lookup: CDR1 LNHNV, CDR2 YYDKDF (reference sequence). CDR3 bases: TGTGCCACCAGCAGAACAGGGGCGATAAGCTCCTACGAGCAGTACTTC. Encoded protein: CATSRTGAISSYEQYF.

A few counts support this clone. The chain combines TRBV2 with TRBJ1-1; 8 bases line up with TRBD1. The germline V gene encodes CDR1 SNHLY and CDR2 FYNNEI. The CDR3 is 13 residues long. The junction had 1 base not matched to a gene; V was cut back by 6 bases and J by 1 base. The CDR3 coding sequence is TGTGCCAGCAGGGGACAGGCGAACACTGAAGCTTTCTTT. Its protein is CASRGQANTEAFF.

This clone was counted a single time. This chain connects TRBV5-6 to TRBJ1-3; 8 nucleotides line up with TRBD1. Germline trimming cut 3 bases from V and 4 bases from J; bases unmatched to any gene: 9. From germline, CDR1 is SGHDT and CDR2 YYEEEE. The CDR3 covers 16 residues. The CDR3 nucleotides are TGTGCCAGCAGCTACGTGACAGGGGTGGGAGGAAACACCATATATTTT. It yields the protein CASSYVTGVGGNTIYF.

This chain uses TRBV7-2 with TRBJ2-5, with D possibly matching TRBD2 (5 bases). This CDR3 has 14 amino acids. Trimming removed 0 bases at V and 5 bases at J, with 10 bases between. In germline, CDR1 is SGHTA, CDR2 FQGNSA. CDR3 DNA sequence: TGTGCCAGCAGCTTAGCGCACCCGGGGGAGACCCAGTACTTC. As protein: CASSLAHPGETQYF.

The chain carries TRBV19 and TRBJ2-5, with 10 bases fitting TRBD2. Germline CDR1 is LNHDA and CDR2 is SQIVND (reference sequence). The CDR3 extends over 16 amino acids. The V segment lost 6 bases and the J segment 4 bases; nucleotides outside the gene matches: 11. The CDR3 sequence is CASSDLSGRERETQYF. The CDR3 DNA sequence: TGTGCCAGTAGCGACTTGAGCGGGAGGGAGCGAGAGACCCAGTACTTC.

V and J are TRBV7-3 and TRBJ1-5; no reliable D call. V lost 1 base and J 7 bases, leaving 11 bases between the germline ends. The germline V gene has CDR1 SGHTA and CDR2 FQGTGA. The CDR3 is 14 amino acids. CDR3 sequence reads: CASSLNGSRQPQHF. The CDR3 region has the DNA TGTGCCAGCAGCTTAAATGGGAGCAGACAGCCCCAGCATTTT. Variable domain in full (rest from reference TRBV7-3 and TRBJ1-5): GAGVSQTPSNKVTEKGKYVELRCDPISGHTALYWYRQSLGQGPEFLIYFQGTGAADDSGLPNDRFFAVRPEGSVSTLKIQRTERGDSAVYLCASSLNGSRQPQHFGDGTRLSIL.

This clone occurred a few times. The chain has TRBV5-1 and TRBJ1-6; D is unclear. CDR3 length: 15 amino acids. Trimming took 0 bases from V and 11 from J, leaving 15 bases between them. Germline V gene data show CDR1 as SGHRS and CDR2 as YFSETQ. CDR3 sequence reads: CASSLESKGVTPLHF. In DNA form, the CDR3 reads TGCGCCAGCAGCTTGGAGTCGAAAGGAGTAACACCCCTCCACTTT.

The chain uses TRBV24-1 and TRBJ2-3; 9 nucleotides agree with TRBD2. J gave up 4 bases and V 4 bases, and 5 bases lay outside the gene matches. CDR3 length equals 15 residues. Germline V lookup: CDR1 KGHDR, CDR2 SFDVKD. The CDR3 nucleotides read TGTGCCACCAGTGAAATTTTAGCGGGAGCAGATACGCAGTATTTT. Protein sequence: CATSEILAGADTQYF.

V gene TRBV28 combines with J gene TRBJ1-4, with 9 bases aligning to TRBD1. With V trimmed by 5 bases and J by 10 bases, 14 bases remained unmatched. Germline loops: CDR1 MDHEN, CDR2 SYDVKM. The CDR3 is made up of 16 amino acids. CDR3 amino acids: CASSLNTGTGLGKLFF. The CDR3 DNA sequence: TGTGCCAGCAGTCTAAACACCGGGACAGGGCTGGGAAAACTGTTTTTT.

The chain joins TRBV5-1 to TRBJ2-7, with 12 bases matching TRBD2. CDR1 and CDR2 from the germline V gene are SGHRS and YFSETQ. This CDR3 region has 24 residues. V trimming: 0 bases; J trimming: 2 bases; junction bases outside the gene matches: 27. The CDR3: CASSLVVLAGGLGWWVEHPYEQYF. The CDR3 DNA reads TGCGCCAGCAGCTTGGTGGTGCTAGCGGGAGGGCTCGGGTGGTGGGTCGAGCATCCCTACGAGCAGTACTTC.

The V gene is TRBV19, the J gene TRBJ2-1; D is possibly TRBD1 (6 bases). V lost 4 bases and J 9 bases, leaving 13 bases between the germline ends. Germline loops: CDR1 LNHDA, CDR2 SQIVND (reference sequence). The length of the CDR3 is 13 residues. CDR3 nucleotide sequence: TGTGCCAGTAGTACCACAGGGTGGAGTGAGCAGTTCTTC. Residues: CASSTTGWSEQFF. Full variable domain (missing parts from reference TRBV19 and TRBJ2-1): DGGITQSPKYLFRKEGQNVTLSCEQNLNHDAMYWYRQDPGQGLRLIYYSQIVNDFQKGDIAEGYSVSREKKESFPLTVTSAQKNPTAFYLCASSTTGWSEQFFGPGTRLTVL.

This clone occurred once. The chain uses TRBV7-9 and TRBJ2-7, with TRBD1 matching over 8 bases. Trimming cost V 5 bases and J 2 bases; bases outside gene matches: 11. Germline V CDR1 and CDR2: SEHNR, FQNEAQ (reference sequence). This CDR3 region has 16 residues. The CDR3 here is CASSRSTGTGTYEQYF. For the CDR3, the DNA is TGTGCCAGCAGCAGATCCACCGGGACAGGAACCTACGAGCAGTACTTC.

V is TRBV30 and J is TRBJ1-1; no clear D gene. The CDR3 spans 14 residues. V shed 3 bases and J shed 1 base, with 12 bases lying between them. Germline V gene sequence: CDR1 GTSNPN, CDR2 SVGIG (reference sequence). This CDR3 is CAWRRKAANTEAFF. The DNA of the CDR3 is TGTGCCTGGAGACGAAAAGCTGCGAACACTGAAGCTTTCTTT.

The CDR3 nucleotides read TGTGCCAGCAGTGAATCTGTAGGAGCCCCATACAATGAGCAGTTCTTC. It specifies CASSESVGAPYNEQFF. The rearrangement links TRBV6-1 to TRBJ2-1; D gene uncertain. The CDR3 runs 16 residues. Per germline, CDR1 MNHNS and CDR2 SASEGT. V lost 2 bases and J lost 4, with 15 bases in between.

This rearrangement joins TRBV28 to TRBJ1-6, with TRBD1 identical over 8 bases. The V gene end was trimmed by 2 bases and the J gene end by 3 bases; junction bases not matched to a gene: 6. The germline gives CDR1 MDHEN, CDR2 SYDVKM. The CDR3 consists of 17 residues. DNA of the CDR3: TGTGCCAGCAGTTTAGATTCAGGGGGCGGCTATAATTCACCCCTCCACTTT. It codes for CASSLDSGGGYNSPLHF.

This clone occurred once. The chain links TRBV7-9 to TRBJ1-3, with 7 bases lining up with TRBD1. Germline loops: CDR1 SEHNR, CDR2 FQNEAQ (reference sequence). There are 16 residues in the CDR3. The junction had 11 bases not matched to a gene; V was cut back by 5 bases and J by 4 bases. The DNA for the CDR3 is TGTGCCAGCAGCCCAAGGGGACAGACACGGGGAAACACCATATATTTT. Translating gives CASSPRGQTRGNTIYF.

The V and J genes are TRBV27 and TRBJ2-1, with TRBD2 matching 7 bases. The trim removed 2 bases at V and 12 bases at J, leaving 10 bases unmatched. The CDR3 is 14 amino acids. CDR1 and CDR2 from the germline V gene are MNHEY and SMNVEV (reference sequence). CDR3 nucleotide sequence: TGTGCCAGCAGTTTAGGGGCGGGGGTCGGAGGGCAGTTCTTC. It specifies CASSLGAGVGGQFF.

The chain links TRBV29-1 to TRBJ1-3; no clear D. Looked up from germline, CDR1 is SQVTM and CDR2 is ANQGSEA. CDR3 length: 12 amino acids. V gave up 4 bases and J gave up 4 bases, with 8 bases separating them. CDR3 coding DNA: TGCAGCGTTGCATCCCAGGGAAACACCATATATTTT. It specifies CSVASQGNTIYF.

CDR3 DNA: TGTGCCAGCAGCCCCGGACTAGCGGGGCAGTACGAGCAGTACTTC. This gives the protein CASSPGLAGQYEQYF. The rearrangement joins TRBV7-6 to TRBJ2-7, with TRBD2 identical over 12 bases. The germline CDR1 and CDR2 sequences are SGHVS and FNYEAQ. The V segment lost 5 bases and the J segment 4 bases; nucleotides outside the gene matches: 6. The CDR3 has 15 residues.

The genes are TRBV7-8 and TRBJ2-7; no definite D call. The CDR3 is made up of 13 amino acids. V lost 5 bases, J lost 0 bases, and 8 bases lay in between. Per germline, CDR1 SGHVS and CDR2 FQNEAQ. In nucleotides, the CDR3 is TGTGCCAGCAGCCGGGCCTCCTCCTACGAGCAGTACTTC. Translated, it gives CASSRASSYEQYF.